Below are 12 T cell receptor beta chains sequenced from a single sample in a study of T cell repertoires in cytomegalovirus infection. TCRdb reprocessed the reads with MiXCR, giving one entry per CDR3 protein. In the table there are over 250,000 distinct CDR3 sequences, 22% of which are singletons. These receptors lack a known antigen. Sequenced material: cultured PBMCs, taken from culture after CMV antigen stimulation. These receptors were collected from a human donor in good health (CMV status not recorded). Some clones in this sample may be carry-over from other donors' samples.

The rearrangement uses TRBV18 and TRBJ2-5; a possible D gene is TRBD1 (6 bases). Germline CDR1 and CDR2: KGHSH and LQKENI. The CDR3 has 12 residues. The V end lost 5 bases, the J end lost 5 bases, and 9 bases lay between the germline ends. The DNA of the CDR3 is TGTGCCAGCTCAACCGACAGGGAGACCCAGTACTTC. Residues: CASSTDRETQYF.

This chain joins TRBV5-3 and TRBJ1-1; no definite D call. TRBV5-3 falls under the ORF class, with uncertain function. V was pared by 0 bases and J by 6 bases, with 18 bases between. The CDR3 sequence is 16 residues long. The CDR3 nucleotides read TGTGCCAGAAGCTTGGATATTGTTACGGGGTCAGCTGAAGCTTTCTTT. Protein product: CARSLDIVTGSAEAFF.

This clonotype was detected many times. The chain uses TRBV6-2 or TRBV6-3 and TRBJ2-1; 7 nucleotides match TRBD2. CDR1 is MNHEY, CDR2 SVGEGT, per germline. Trimming took 6 bases from V and 3 from J; bases not matched to a gene: 5. This CDR3 comprises 14 residues. The CDR3 sequence is CASSPSGNYNEQFF. For the CDR3, the DNA is TGTGCCAGCAGCCCCAGCGGGAACTACAATGAGCAGTTCTTC.

The CDR3 sequence is CSARDLLAGGETQYF. As DNA, the CDR3 is TGCAGTGCTAGAGATCTCCTAGCGGGAGGAGAGACCCAGTACTTC. The chain links TRBV20-1 to TRBJ2-5; TRBD2 matches at 11 bases. CDR1 DFQATT and CDR2 SNEGSKA come from the germline V gene (reference sequence). The length of the CDR3 is 15 residues. V lost 0 bases and J lost 4; bases outside the gene matches: 4.

The chain employs TRBV7-9 and TRBJ2-5, with TRBD2 matching over 9 bases. J gave up 5 bases and V 1 base, and 14 bases lay outside the gene matches. This CDR3 is 18 amino acids long. Germline V gives CDR1 SEHNR, CDR2 FQNEAQ (reference sequence). CDR3 DNA: TGTGCCAGCAGCTTAGTGCCCCTAGCGGGAACCCTAGGGGAGACCCAGTACTTC. This gives the protein CASSLVPLAGTLGETQYF. Combining the CDR3 with reference TRBV7-9 and TRBJ2-5 gives the whole variable domain DTGVSQNPRHKITKRGQNVTFRCDPISEHNRLYWYRQTLGQGPEFLTYFQNEAQLEKSRLLSDRFSAERPKGSFSTLEIQRTEQGDSAMYLCASSLVPLAGTLGETQYFGPGTRLLVL.

This chain links TRBV12-3 or TRBV12-4 with TRBJ2-1; 12 bases fit TRBD2. V shed 0 bases, J shed 5 bases, and the junction held 5 bases outside the gene matches. The CDR3 runs 17 residues. Here the CDR3 DNA reads TGTGCCAGCAGTTTAGCTAGGACTAGCGGGGATCACAATGAGCAGTTCTTC. This codes for CASSLARTSGDHNEQFF.

This clonotype has at least ten counts. The rearrangement joins TRBV7-2 to TRBJ2-3; D gene uncertain. V lost 5 bases to trimming and J lost 2 bases, with 8 bases between them. The CDR3 covers 13 residues. CDR1 and CDR2 from the germline V gene are SGHTA and FQGNSA. As DNA, the CDR3 is TGTGCCAGCAGCGTCTCCCACACAGATACGCAGTATTTT. This sequence encodes CASSVSHTDTQYF.

The chain's CDR3 is CASSLLVAAEKLFF. The CDR3 nucleotides are TGTGCCAGCAGCTTATTAGTGGCCGCCGAAAAACTGTTTTTT. This chain links TRBV7-2 with TRBJ1-4; D gene unclear. This CDR3 has 14 amino acids. Germline CDR1 and CDR2: SGHTA and FQGNSA. Trimming shortened V by 2 bases and J by 8 bases, and 12 bases separated the two germline ends.

The V and J genes are TRBV5-4 and TRBJ2-1; D is undetermined. CDR1 and CDR2 from the germline V gene are SGHNT and YYREEE (reference sequence). The V end was cut by 4 bases, the J end by 0 bases, with 11 bases between. The CDR3 is 15 residues long. CDR3 region: CASSTTTSSYNEQFF. The CDR3 DNA reads TGTGCCAGCAGCACTACGACGTCCTCCTACAATGAGCAGTTCTTC.

The chain joins TRBV5-1 to TRBJ2-7; D unclear. Looked up from germline, CDR1 is SGHRS and CDR2 is YFSETQ. The V end lost 3 bases, the J end lost 0 bases, and 13 bases lay between the germline ends. The CDR3 runs to 15 residues. CDR3 DNA: TGCGCCAGCAGCTCTGAGGACGACGCCTCCTACGAGCAGTACTTC. This gives the protein CASSSEDDASYEQYF. The variable domain in full, with the rest retrieved from reference TRBV5-1 and TRBJ2-7, is KAGVTQTPRYLIKTRGQQVTLSCSPISGHRSVSWYQQTPGQGLQFLFEYFSETQRNKGNFPGRFSGRQFSNSRSEMNVSTLELGDSALYLCASSSEDDASYEQYFGPGTRLTVT.

J is TRBJ2-7 and V is TRBV4-1; 7 nucleotides agree with TRBD2. V lost 4 bases, J lost 2 bases, and 11 bases stayed unmatched. This CDR3 has 16 amino acids. Germline loops: CDR1 MGHRA, CDR2 YSYEKL. CDR3 sequence reads: CASSLTAASGPYEQYF. In DNA, the CDR3 is TGCGCCAGCAGCCTAACTGCGGCTAGCGGACCCTACGAGCAGTACTTC.

This clonotype was picked up many times. The V gene is TRBV7-2, the J gene TRBJ2-1; TRBD2 matches 8 bases. The V gene end was trimmed by 1 base and the J gene end by 4 bases; junction bases not matched to a gene: 15. CDR1 SGHTA and CDR2 FQGNSA come from the germline V gene. The CDR3 covers 19 residues. This CDR3 reads CASSLVGRVRTSGYNEQFF. As DNA, the CDR3 is TGTGCCAGCAGCTTAGTGGGCAGGGTCCGAACTAGCGGATACAATGAGCAGTTCTTC.